This T cell receptor (beta chain) was obtained from a study of identifying expanded T cells in peripheral blood. Collection occurred without any documented infections or immune events in donors. Of note for this clone: Its cognate antigen is unknown.

Method: immunoSEQ multiplex PCR; TCRdb's copy keeps in-frame clones and lacks some. The table records 90,000 or so clones, around 90% of them present only once. The J segment lost 6 bases and the V segment lost 3 bases, leaving 5 bases of the junction unmatched. CDR3 length: 15 amino acids. The germline gives CDR1 SGHTA, CDR2 FQGNSA. Study findings and constraints: Differentially abundant clones: roughly 1.2 between replicates, about 15 at around 2 weeks, 19 at four. Variance in clone template counts between roughly 2-week samples significantly increased with total template count across all healthy donors.

The sample consisted of blood. J is TRBJ2-1 and V is TRBV7-2; 10 nucleotides agree with TRBD1. This TCR derives from a person aged 18 to 70 in good health. The CDR3 here is CASSFGTGVGNEQFF. CDR3 DNA sequence: TGTGCCAGCAGCTTTGGGACAGGGGTGGGCAATGAGCAGTTCTTC.